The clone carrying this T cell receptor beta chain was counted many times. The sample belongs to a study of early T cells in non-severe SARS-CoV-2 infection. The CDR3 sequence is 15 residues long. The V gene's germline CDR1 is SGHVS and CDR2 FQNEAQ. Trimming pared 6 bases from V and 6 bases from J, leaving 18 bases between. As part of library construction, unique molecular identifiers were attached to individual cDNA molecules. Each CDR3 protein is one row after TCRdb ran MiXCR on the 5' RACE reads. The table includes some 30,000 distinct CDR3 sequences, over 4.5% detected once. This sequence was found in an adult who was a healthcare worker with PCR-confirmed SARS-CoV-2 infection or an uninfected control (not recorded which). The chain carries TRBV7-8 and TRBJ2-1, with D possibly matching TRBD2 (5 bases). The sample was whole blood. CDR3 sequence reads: CASSLQRTESNEQFF. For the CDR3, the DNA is TGTGCCAGCAGTTTACAGCGGACGGAGAGCAATGAGCAGTTCTTC.